This TCR beta chain was profiled in a study of blood T cell repertoires in COVID-19. Study-wide background: PBMCs, B-cell-depleted T cells, or T cells were the source of the cDNA or gDNA that made up the material.

Ages ranged from 18 to 89 years, with residence in more than 20 US areas. This CDR3 region has 15 residues. V dropped 3 bases and J dropped 8; count of bases not matched to a gene: 9. Germline lookup yields CDR1 SGHRS and CDR2 YFSETQ. Per the authors' pipeline: Estimation of nucleated cell counts was performed using reference gene primer amplification. Here immunoSEQ multiplex PCR was the method, and the copy in TCRdb shows in-frame clones only, minus some. The DNA gave D and trimming, while V, J and clone size come from that table. Altogether some 300,000 clones are present, approximately 84% being singletons, with the ten largest covering approximately 1%.

This chain connects TRBV5-1 to TRBJ2-3, with TRBD2 identical over 10 bases. Sequenced material: PBMCs or T cells enriched from blood (not recorded which). The clonotype originates from a woman aged 25-40 years who had recovered from COVID-19. In nucleotides, the CDR3 is TGCGCCAGCAGCTCGGGCGGGACTAGCGAAATTACGCAGTATTTT. Its translation is CASSSGGTSEITQYF.